This passage covers 28 T cell receptor beta chains from one sample sequenced in a study of T cells in Graves' hyperthyroidism and ophthalmopathy. Regions amplified from RNA transcripts were the TCR beta CDR3 regions. The primer set for the first-round RT-PCR of the TCR CDR3 was HTBI. Via MiXCR, TCRdb re-called the multiplex PCR reads, giving one row per CDR3 protein. The sample has fewer than 750,000 distinct CDR3 sequences; roughly 14% are singletons. The sequenced sample was blood. These TCRs come from a woman aged 45-65 years with Graves' ophthalmopathy.

This clonotype was seen many times. The rearrangement joins TRBV5-1 to TRBJ2-7; 9 nucleotides agree with TRBD1. The CDR3 runs 13 residues. Germline lookup yields CDR1 SGHRS and CDR2 YFSETQ. After removal of 5 bases from V and 3 bases from J, the junction contained 3 bases not matched to a gene. In DNA form, the CDR3 reads TGCGCCAGCAGAAAGACAGGGGGCTACGAGCAGTACTTC. It encodes CASRKTGGYEQYF.

This clonotype was counted at least ten times. The chain has TRBV7-2 and TRBJ2-7; 8 bases fit TRBD1. The CDR3 covers 14 residues. Germline CDR1 and CDR2: SGHTA and FQGNSA. Trimming took 5 bases from V and 7 from J; bases not matched to a gene: 10. The CDR3 coding sequence is TGTGCCAGCAGCGCCAGGGACAGGTATATGGAGCAGTACTTC. Translation: CASSARDRYMEQYF. The full variable domain, with the rest looked up from reference TRBV7-2 and TRBJ2-7, is GAGVSQSPSNKVTEKGKDVELRCDPISGHTALYWYRQSLGQGLEFLIYFQGNSAPDKSGLPSDRFSAERTGGSVSTLTIQRTQQEDSAVYLCASSARDRYMEQYFGPGTRLTVT.

This clonotype was counted many times. As DNA, the CDR3 is TGCAGCGTTGGAGGACTGGAAGGACAGCCCCAGCATTTT. It specifies CSVGGLEGQPQHF. This chain links TRBV29-1 with TRBJ1-5; D ambiguous. Germline V lookup: CDR1 SQVTM, CDR2 ANQGSEA. The CDR3 has 13 amino acids. V lost 4 bases to trimming and J lost 7 bases, with 14 bases between them.

This clonotype was seen many times. This chain uses TRBV28 with TRBJ1-5, with 9 bases fitting TRBD1. This CDR3 has 15 residues. The V segment lost 8 bases and the J segment 3 bases; nucleotides outside the gene matches: 8. CDR1 and CDR2 (germline): MDHEN, SYDVKM. CDR3 sequence (DNA): TGTGCCAGCGGGCTGGACAGGGGTGCCAATCAGCCCCAGCATTTT. Translation: CASGLDRGANQPQHF.

This clonotype was counted at least ten times. This sequence joins TRBV4-1 and TRBJ2-5, with 9 bases lining up with TRBD2. Germline CDR1 reads MGHRA; CDR2 reads YSYEKL. V lost 5 bases and J lost 1; bases outside the gene matches: 11. CDR3 length equals 17 residues. In nucleotides, the CDR3 is TGCGCCAGCAGCGACGATAGTAGCGGGAGTCCCCAAGAGACCCAGTACTTC. Protein: CASSDDSSGSPQETQYF.

This clonotype was picked up many times. The DNA of the CDR3 is TGTGCCAGTAGTATCCCCCGGTGGAAACGGCCCAATCAGCCCCAGCATTTT. This sequence encodes CASSIPRWKRPNQPQHF. V usage is TRBV19 and J usage is TRBJ1-5; D call uncertain. Germline V lookup: CDR1 LNHDA, CDR2 SQIVND (reference sequence). CDR3 size: 17 residues. The ends were cut back, 3 bases at V and 3 bases at J, with 18 bases in the middle.

In its sample, this clonotype was seen many times. The CDR3 DNA sequence: TGTGCCAGCAGGGGACCGTACAATGAGCAGTTCTTC. It is translated as CASRGPYNEQFF. The chain uses TRBV12-3 or TRBV12-4 and TRBJ2-1; either TRBD1 or TRBD2 may fit D (5 bases each). This CDR3 spans 12 amino acids. V was shortened by 6 bases and J by 4 bases, with 7 bases between the two germline ends.

This clonotype was found a few times. This rearrangement joins TRBV20-1 to TRBJ1-5; TRBD1 aligns across 7 bases. The V segment lost 4 bases and the J segment 0 bases; nucleotides outside the gene matches: 3. Germline V gene sequence: CDR1 DFQATT, CDR2 SNEGSKA (reference sequence). The CDR3 has 14 amino acids. The CDR3, as DNA: TGCAGTGCTATAGACAGGGATAGCAATCAGCCCCAGCATTTT. Protein product: CSAIDRDSNQPQHF.

This clonotype was found many times. The chain employs TRBV12-3 or TRBV12-4 and TRBJ2-3, with 10 nucleotides matching TRBD2. This CDR3 region has 15 residues. The junction had 10 bases not matched to a gene; V was cut back by 6 bases and J by 7 bases. The CDR3 reads CASSELAGRGYTQYF. The DNA of the CDR3 is TGTGCCAGCAGCGAACTAGCGGGACGGGGGTATACGCAGTATTTT.

This chain links TRBV4-1 with TRBJ1-5, with D possibly TRBD1 on 5 matching bases. The CDR3 consists of 17 residues. Between the trimmed V and J ends, which lost 0 bases and 2 bases, there was a span of 14 bases. Germline V CDR1 and CDR2: MGHRA, YSYEKL. This CDR3 is CASSQDMGQSGNQPQHF. The CDR3 region has the DNA TGCGCCAGCAGCCAAGATATGGGGCAATCTGGCAATCAGCCCCAGCATTTT.

The table lists this clonotype with many counts. The V and J genes are TRBV27 and TRBJ1-1; 9 nucleotides agree with TRBD1. The junction had 13 bases not matched to a gene; V was cut back by 7 bases and J by 7 bases. The CDR3 is made up of 15 amino acids. From germline, CDR1 is MNHEY and CDR2 SMNVEV (reference sequence). The CDR3 DNA sequence: TGTGCCAGCAACCCCCTGAACAGGGGGCAGGGTGAAGCTTTCTTT. As protein: CASNPLNRGQGEAFF.

The rearrangement links TRBV4-3 to TRBJ2-1; 8 bases agree with TRBD2. Germline assignment: CDR1 LGHNA and CDR2 YSLEER. The CDR3 is 17 amino acids. After removal of 0 bases from V and 3 bases from J, the junction contained 7 bases not matched to a gene. The CDR3 protein is CASSQDLSAGGYNEQFF. The CDR3 DNA is TGCGCCAGCAGCCAAGACTTGTCGGCGGGAGGCTACAATGAGCAGTTCTTC.

This clonotype was counted ten times or more. V is TRBV5-1 and J is TRBJ1-2, with 9 bases lining up with TRBD1. With 5 bases clipped from V and 2 bases from J, the junction kept 4 bases outside the gene matches. CDR3 length: 14 amino acids. The germline CDR1 and CDR2 sequences are SGHRS and YFSETQ. The CDR3 region has the DNA TGCGCCAGCAGGACGGGACAGGGAAACTATGGCTACACCTTC. The encoded protein is CASRTGQGNYGYTF.

In its sample, this clonotype was seen many times. The CDR3 nucleotides read TGTGCCAGCAGCTTAGCGCTCCCAGGGGGGATTGAGCAGTTCTTC. Protein sequence: CASSLALPGGIEQFF. The rearrangement links TRBV7-8 to TRBJ2-1, with a tentative D call TRBD1 (7 bases). CDR3 length: 15 amino acids. CDR1 is SGHVS and CDR2 is FQNEAQ in the germline V gene. The V and J ends lost 0 bases and 9 bases respectively, with 15 bases between them.

This clonotype was counted ten times or more. This chain uses TRBV7-9 with TRBJ2-7; 7 bases fit TRBD1. The CDR3 spans 14 residues. Unmatched junction bases numbered 6, after V lost 5 bases and J lost 2 bases. Germline CDR1 reads SEHNR; CDR2 reads FQNEAQ (reference sequence). CDR3 nucleotide sequence: TGTGCCAGCAGCCAGCCGGGACAGACCTACGAGCAGTACTTC. As protein: CASSQPGQTYEQYF.

This clonotype occurred many times. This chain joins TRBV28 and TRBJ2-1; D is perhaps TRBD1 (5 bases). Germline V lookup: CDR1 MDHEN, CDR2 SYDVKM. The CDR3 length is 12 residues. Trimming stripped 2 bases from V and 10 bases from J, with 9 bases between. Here the CDR3 reads CASSLGNREQFF. The CDR3 DNA follows: TGTGCCAGCAGTTTAGGAAACAGGGAGCAGTTCTTC.

This clonotype was detected only a few times. The V and J genes are TRBV20-1 and TRBJ2-3; the D is unclear. The V end lost 3 bases, the J end lost 2 bases, and 9 bases lay between the germline ends. The CDR3 is made up of 13 amino acids. Per germline, CDR1 DFQATT and CDR2 SNEGSKA (reference sequence). CDR3 sequence reads: CSARVGFTDTQYF. The CDR3 nucleotides are TGCAGTGCTAGGGTCGGATTCACAGATACGCAGTATTTT.

This chain connects TRBV12-3 or TRBV12-4 to TRBJ2-2, with 11 bases lining up with TRBD2. The ends lost 3 bases at V and 3 bases at J; junction bases unmatched: 9. The CDR3 contains 18 residues. For the CDR3, the DNA is TGTGCCAGCAGTTTTCCGTCTAGCGGGAGGTTGGACACCGGGGAGCTGTTTTTT. Its translation is CASSFPSSGRLDTGELFF.

In the case of this clonotype: A much more abundant neighbour one base away suggests this may be a read error. The J gene is TRBJ2-1, the V gene TRBV7-8; D is uncertain. The CDR3 has 12 residues. The V end lost 3 bases, the J end lost 9 bases, and 9 bases lay between the germline ends. Germline CDR1 is SGHVS and CDR2 is FQNEAQ. This CDR3 is CASSLRHREQFF. The DNA for the CDR3 is TGTGCCAGCAGCTTGAGACACCGTGAGCAGTTCTTC.

This clonotype was counted only a few times. This sequence may be a read error, since a much larger clone differs from it by one base. The rearrangement uses TRBV20-1 and TRBJ1-2; 8 nucleotides line up with TRBD1. Unmatched junction bases numbered 14, after V lost 8 bases and J lost 6 bases. This CDR3 is built from 14 residues. Looked up from germline, CDR1 is DFQATT and CDR2 is SNEGSKA (reference sequence). CDR3 region: CSTIPTGERDGYTF. For the CDR3, the DNA is TGCAGTACCATTCCGACAGGGGAGAGGGATGGCTACACCTTC.

In its sample, this clonotype was seen a few times. This sequence joins TRBV20-1 and TRBJ1-1; the D gene is possibly TRBD1 (5 bases). V was trimmed by 1 base and J by 4 bases, leaving 13 bases between them. The CDR3 sequence is 14 residues long. Germline V lookup: CDR1 DFQATT, CDR2 SNEGSKA (reference sequence). The CDR3 bases are TGCAGTGCTAGAGCGGGGGTGGTGGGCACTGAAGCTTTCTTT. It is translated as CSARAGVVGTEAFF.

This clonotype was seen many times. J is TRBJ1-5 and V is TRBV12-3 or TRBV12-4; perhaps TRBD1 as D (5 bases). Trimming took off 6 bases at V and 1 base at J, with 10 bases between the two ends. The CDR3 totals 14 residues. The CDR3 sequence is CASSSGWSNQPQHF. CDR3 DNA: TGTGCCAGCAGCTCAGGGTGGAGCAATCAGCCCCAGCATTTT.

This clonotype was seen repeatedly, ten times or more. The CDR3: CASSLELAGAGEQFF. CDR3 DNA sequence: TGTGCCAGCAGTTTGGAACTAGCGGGAGCGGGGGAGCAGTTCTTC. The rearrangement uses TRBV12-3 or TRBV12-4 and TRBJ2-1; 11 bases fit TRBD2. The length of the CDR3 is 15 residues. V trimming: 3 bases; J trimming: 10 bases; junction bases outside the gene matches: 8.

This clonotype has at least ten counts. The V gene is TRBV7-3, the J gene TRBJ2-3; no clear D gene. This CDR3 contains 13 residues. V dropped 4 bases and J dropped 6 bases, with 11 bases sitting between them. Germline loops: CDR1 SGHTA, CDR2 FQGTGA. CDR3: CASSSAKADTQYF. CDR3 in DNA: TGTGCCAGCAGCTCTGCGAAGGCTGATACGCAGTATTTT.

The table lists this clonotype with many counts. The J gene is TRBJ2-5, the V gene TRBV30; 9 nucleotides match TRBD2. V was pared by 0 bases and J by 13 bases, with 15 bases of the junction left unmatched. The CDR3 is 15 amino acids. Germline CDR1 GTSNPN, CDR2 SVGIG (reference sequence). Here the CDR3 DNA reads TGTGCCTGGAGTGTGACAGGGAACTCCCTAGCGGGAACGTACTTC. It yields the protein CAWSVTGNSLAGTYF.

This clonotype was counted between two and nine times. The chain carries TRBV19 and TRBJ2-1, with 8 bases identical to TRBD2. The CDR3 extends over 16 amino acids. Unmatched junction bases numbered 8, after V lost 3 bases and J lost 4 bases. Germline V CDR1 and CDR2: LNHDA, SQIVND (reference sequence). The CDR3 region is CASSILAGPDYNEQFF. CDR3 bases: TGTGCCAGTAGTATCTTAGCGGGACCCGATTACAATGAGCAGTTCTTC.

The V call is TRBV29-1, the J call TRBJ2-3, with D uncertain. Trimming shortened V by 2 bases and J by 4 bases, and 7 bases separated the two germline ends. The CDR3 runs 12 residues. Germline V gives CDR1 SQVTM, CDR2 ANQGSEA. The CDR3 reads CSVEKDADTQYF. The CDR3 DNA is TGCAGCGTTGAAAAGGATGCAGATACGCAGTATTTT.

This clonotype was seen repeatedly, ten times or more. The chain carries TRBV28 and TRBJ2-5; D remains ambiguous. V lost 6 bases, J lost 8 bases, and 13 bases lay in between. This CDR3 spans 12 amino acids. From germline, CDR1 is MDHEN and CDR2 SYDVKM. The DNA for the CDR3 is TGTGCCAGCAGCAGTAGTTACCCTACCCAGTACTTC. This translates into CASSSSYPTQYF.